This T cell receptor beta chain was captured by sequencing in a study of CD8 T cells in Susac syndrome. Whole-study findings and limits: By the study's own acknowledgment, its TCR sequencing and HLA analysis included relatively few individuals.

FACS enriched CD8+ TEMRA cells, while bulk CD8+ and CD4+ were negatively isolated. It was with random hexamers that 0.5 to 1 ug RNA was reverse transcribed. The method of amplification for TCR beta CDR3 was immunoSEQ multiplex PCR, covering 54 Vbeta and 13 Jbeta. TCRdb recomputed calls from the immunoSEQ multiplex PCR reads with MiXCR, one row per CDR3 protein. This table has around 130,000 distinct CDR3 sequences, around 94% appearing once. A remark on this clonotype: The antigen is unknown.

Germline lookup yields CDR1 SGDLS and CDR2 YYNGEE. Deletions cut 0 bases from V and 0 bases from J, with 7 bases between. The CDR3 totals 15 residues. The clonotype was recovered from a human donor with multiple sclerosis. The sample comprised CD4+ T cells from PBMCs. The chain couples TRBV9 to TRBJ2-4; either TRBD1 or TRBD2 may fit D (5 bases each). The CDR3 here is CASSVEGTAKNIQYF. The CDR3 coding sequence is TGTGCCAGCAGCGTAGAAGGGACAGCCAAAAACATTCAGTACTTC. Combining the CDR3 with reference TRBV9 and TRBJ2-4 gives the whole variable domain DSGVTQTPKHLITATGQRVTLRCSPRSGDLSVYWYQQSLDQGLQFLIQYYNGEERAKGNILERFSAQQFPDLHSELNLSSLELGDSALYFCASSVEGTAKNIQYFGAGTRLSVL.